This T cell receptor beta chain originates from a study of blood T cell repertoires in COVID-19. Study summary: Sources were T cells, B-cell-depleted T cells, or PBMCs; the material itself was cDNA or gDNA.

This CDR3 is built from 15 residues. V trimming: 1 base; J trimming: 7 bases; junction bases outside the gene matches: 7. Germline V gene data show CDR1 as SGHRS and CDR2 as YFSETQ. Profiling relied on immunoSEQ multiplex PCR, and the TCRdb table lists in-frame clones only, not all of them. This table has around 300,000 clones, about 89% appearing once. This rearrangement joins TRBV5-1 to TRBJ2-2, with 7 bases matching TRBD2. Sample: PBMCs or T cells enriched from blood (not recorded which). The clonotype was recovered from a woman aged 40 to 50 who had recovered from COVID-19. CDR3 in amino acids: CASSLQGLGIGELFF. The CDR3 DNA reads TGCGCCAGCAGCTTGCAAGGACTAGGGATCGGGGAGCTGTTTTTT. The whole variable domain, filled in from reference TRBV5-1 and TRBJ2-2, reads KAGVTQTPRYLIKTRGQQVTLSCSPISGHRSVSWYQQTPGQGLQFLFEYFSETQRNKGNFPGRFSGRQFSNSRSEMNVSTLELGDSALYLCASSLQGLGIGELFFGEGSRLTVL.